Given below is one TCR beta chain in context. Its target is not known. Other DNA sequences within the sample encode an identical CDR3. The sample belongs to a study of shared clonotypes between healthy human individuals. Study results and caveats: Sampling involved blood alone; tissue repertoires likely differ.

Original processing methods: Sequence data from immunoSEQ were junction-only and lacked quality scores; consequently, filtering differed. Libraries were prepared by immunoSEQ multiplex PCR; TCRdb keeps only in-frame clonotypes and omits some of them. Clone size and the V and J calls come from that table; the DNA yielded D and trimming. The table shows 300,000 or so clones, with around 72% occurring only once. This receptor was taken from a young man in good health. Sequenced sample: memory CD4+ T cells sorted from blood. Documented subset: CD45RA-negative fraction.

The CDR3 protein is CASSFSYNEQFF. DNA for the CDR3: TGTGCCAGCAGTTTTAGTTACAATGAGCAGTTCTTC. The V call is TRBV11-2, the J call TRBJ2-1; D gene unclear. The CDR3 length is 12 residues. Trimming stripped 6 bases from V and 4 bases from J, with 7 bases between. Germline V gives CDR1 SGHAT, CDR2 FQNNGV.